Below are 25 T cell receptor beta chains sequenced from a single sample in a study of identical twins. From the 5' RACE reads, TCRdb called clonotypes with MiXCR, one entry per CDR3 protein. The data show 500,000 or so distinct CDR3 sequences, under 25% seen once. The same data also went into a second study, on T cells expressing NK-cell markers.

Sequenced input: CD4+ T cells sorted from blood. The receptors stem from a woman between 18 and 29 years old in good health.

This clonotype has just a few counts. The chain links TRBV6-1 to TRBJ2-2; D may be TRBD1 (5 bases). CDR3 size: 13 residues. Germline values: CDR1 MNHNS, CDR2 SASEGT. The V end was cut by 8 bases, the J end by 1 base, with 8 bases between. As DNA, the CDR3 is TGTGCCAGCCTGACAGTGAACACCGGGGAGCTGTTTTTT. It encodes CASLTVNTGELFF.

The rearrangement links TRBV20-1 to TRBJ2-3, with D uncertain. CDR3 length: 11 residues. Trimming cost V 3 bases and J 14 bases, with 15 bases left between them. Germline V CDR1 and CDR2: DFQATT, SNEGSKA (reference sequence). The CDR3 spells CSASHGASRYF. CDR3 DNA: TGCAGTGCTAGTCACGGAGCGTCGAGGTATTTT.

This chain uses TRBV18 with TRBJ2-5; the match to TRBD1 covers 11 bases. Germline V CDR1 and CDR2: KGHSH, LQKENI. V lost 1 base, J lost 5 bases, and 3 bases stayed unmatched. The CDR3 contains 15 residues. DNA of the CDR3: TGTGCCAGCTCACCACGGGACAGGGGGATCGAGACCCAGTACTTC. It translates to CASSPRDRGIETQYF.

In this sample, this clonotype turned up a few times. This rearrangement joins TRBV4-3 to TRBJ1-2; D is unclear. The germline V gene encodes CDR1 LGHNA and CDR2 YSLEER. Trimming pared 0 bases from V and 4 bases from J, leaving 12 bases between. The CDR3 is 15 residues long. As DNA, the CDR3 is TGCGCCAGCAGCCAAGATCGGAACAGTATCTATGGCTACACCTTC. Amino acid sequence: CASSQDRNSIYGYTF.

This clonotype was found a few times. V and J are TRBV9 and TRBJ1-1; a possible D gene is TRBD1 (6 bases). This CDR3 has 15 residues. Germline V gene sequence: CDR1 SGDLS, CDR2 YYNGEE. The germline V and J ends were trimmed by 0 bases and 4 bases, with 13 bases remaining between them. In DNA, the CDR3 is TGTGCCAGCAGCGTAGTAGGGGGGCTGGGCACTGAAGCTTTCTTT. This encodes CASSVVGGLGTEAFF.

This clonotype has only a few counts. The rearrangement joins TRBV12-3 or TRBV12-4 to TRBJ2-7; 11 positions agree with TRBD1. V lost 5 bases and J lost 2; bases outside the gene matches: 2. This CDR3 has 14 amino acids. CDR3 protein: CASSGQGATYEQYF. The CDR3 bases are TGTGCCAGCAGTGGACAGGGGGCCACCTACGAGCAGTACTTC.

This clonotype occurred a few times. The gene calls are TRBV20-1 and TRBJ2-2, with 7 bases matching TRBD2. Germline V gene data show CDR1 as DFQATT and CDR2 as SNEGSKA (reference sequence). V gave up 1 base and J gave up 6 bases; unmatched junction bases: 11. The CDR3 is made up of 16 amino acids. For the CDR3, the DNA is TGCAGTGCTAGAGCGGTGGCGGGAGCTTTACCCGGGGAGCTGTTTTTT. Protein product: CSARAVAGALPGELFF.

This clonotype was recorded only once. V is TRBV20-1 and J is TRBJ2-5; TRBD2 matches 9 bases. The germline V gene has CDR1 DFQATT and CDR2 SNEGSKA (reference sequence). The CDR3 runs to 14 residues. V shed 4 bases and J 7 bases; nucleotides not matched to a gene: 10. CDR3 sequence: CSAIFSGGDGTQYF. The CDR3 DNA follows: TGCAGTGCTATTTTTAGCGGGGGAGATGGGACCCAGTACTTC.

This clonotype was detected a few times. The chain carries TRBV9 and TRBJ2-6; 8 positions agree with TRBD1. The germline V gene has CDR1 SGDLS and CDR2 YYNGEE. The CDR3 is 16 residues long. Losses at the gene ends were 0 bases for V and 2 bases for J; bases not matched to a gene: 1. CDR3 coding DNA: TGTGCCAGCAGCGTAGGGACAGGGACTGGGGCCAACGTCCTGACTTTC. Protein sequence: CASSVGTGTGANVLTF.

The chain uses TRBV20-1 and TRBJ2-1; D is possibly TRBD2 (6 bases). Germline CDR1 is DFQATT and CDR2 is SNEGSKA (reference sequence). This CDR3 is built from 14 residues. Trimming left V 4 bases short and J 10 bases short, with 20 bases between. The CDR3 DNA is TGCAGTGCTAATCCGGGACTGGGACTTACGGAGCAGTTCTTC. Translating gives CSANPGLGLTEQFF.

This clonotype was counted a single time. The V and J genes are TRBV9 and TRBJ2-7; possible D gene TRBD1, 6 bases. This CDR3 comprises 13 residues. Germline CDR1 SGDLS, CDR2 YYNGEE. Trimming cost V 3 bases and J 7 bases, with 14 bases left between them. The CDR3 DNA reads TGTGCCAGCAGCGCGGGACCAGGGGAGGAGCAGTACTTC. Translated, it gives CASSAGPGEEQYF.

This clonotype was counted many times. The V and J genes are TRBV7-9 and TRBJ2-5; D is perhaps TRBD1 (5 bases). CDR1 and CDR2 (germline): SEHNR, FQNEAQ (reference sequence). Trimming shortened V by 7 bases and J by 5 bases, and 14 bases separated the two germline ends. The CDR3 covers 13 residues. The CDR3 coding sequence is TGTGCCAGCAACGAAGGGGCTCGGGAGACCCAGTACTTC. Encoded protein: CASNEGARETQYF.

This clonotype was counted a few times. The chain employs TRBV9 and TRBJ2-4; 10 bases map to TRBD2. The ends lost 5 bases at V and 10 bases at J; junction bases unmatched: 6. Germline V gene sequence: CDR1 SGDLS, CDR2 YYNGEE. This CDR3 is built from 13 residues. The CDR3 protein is CASSLAGGDIQYF. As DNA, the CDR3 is TGTGCCAGCAGTTTAGCGGGAGGTGATATTCAGTACTTC.

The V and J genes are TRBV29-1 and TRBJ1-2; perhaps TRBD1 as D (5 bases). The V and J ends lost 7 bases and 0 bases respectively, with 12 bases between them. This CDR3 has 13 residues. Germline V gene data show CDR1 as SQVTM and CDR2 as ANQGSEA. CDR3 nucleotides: TGCAGCGCCCTGACAGCAACTAACTATGGCTACACCTTC. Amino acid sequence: CSALTATNYGYTF.

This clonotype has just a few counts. The CDR3 region has the DNA TGTGCCAGCAGTTCGATCTCATCGAACACTGAAGCTTTCTTT. This codes for CASSSISSNTEAFF. J is TRBJ1-1 and V is TRBV12-3 or TRBV12-4; D not resolved. V shed 4 bases and J shed 1 base, with 10 bases lying between them. The CDR3 consists of 14 residues.

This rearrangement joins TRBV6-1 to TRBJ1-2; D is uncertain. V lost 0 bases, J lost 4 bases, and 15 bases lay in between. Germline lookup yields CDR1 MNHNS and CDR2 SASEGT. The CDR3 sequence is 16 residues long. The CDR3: CASSEAPSDGPYGYTF. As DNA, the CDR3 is TGTGCCAGCAGTGAAGCGCCGTCGGACGGACCCTATGGCTACACCTTC.

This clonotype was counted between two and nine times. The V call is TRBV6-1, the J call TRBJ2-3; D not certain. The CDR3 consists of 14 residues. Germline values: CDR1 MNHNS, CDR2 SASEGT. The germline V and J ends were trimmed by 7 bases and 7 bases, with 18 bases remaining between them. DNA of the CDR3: TGTGCCAGCACCGAGATAGGGCAAGGAAATACGCAGTATTTT. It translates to CASTEIGQGNTQYF.

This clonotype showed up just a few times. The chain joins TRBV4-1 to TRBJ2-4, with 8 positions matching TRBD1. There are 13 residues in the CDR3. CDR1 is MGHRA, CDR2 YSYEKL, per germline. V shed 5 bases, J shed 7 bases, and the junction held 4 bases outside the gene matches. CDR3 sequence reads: CASSAYRGNIQYF. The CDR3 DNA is TGCGCCAGCAGCGCATACAGGGGGAACATTCAGTACTTC.

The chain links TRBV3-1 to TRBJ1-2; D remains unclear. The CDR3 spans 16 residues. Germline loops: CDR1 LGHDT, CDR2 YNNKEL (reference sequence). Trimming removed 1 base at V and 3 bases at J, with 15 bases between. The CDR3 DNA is TGTGCCAGCAGCCAAGGAGGCACAACTAGAGACTATGGCTACACCTTC. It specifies CASSQGGTTRDYGYTF.

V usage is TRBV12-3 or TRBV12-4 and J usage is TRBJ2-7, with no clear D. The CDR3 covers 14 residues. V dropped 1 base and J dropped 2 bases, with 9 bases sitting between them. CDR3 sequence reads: CASSLGIATYEQYF. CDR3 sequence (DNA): TGTGCCAGCAGTTTAGGGATAGCAACCTACGAGCAGTACTTC.

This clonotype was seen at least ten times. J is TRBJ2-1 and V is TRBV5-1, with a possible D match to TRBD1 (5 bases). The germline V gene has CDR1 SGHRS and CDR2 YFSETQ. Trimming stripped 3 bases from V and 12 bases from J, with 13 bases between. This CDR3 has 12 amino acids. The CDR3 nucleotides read TGCGCCAGCAGCTCTGACAGTTTAGGGCAGTTCTTC. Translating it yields CASSSDSLGQFF.

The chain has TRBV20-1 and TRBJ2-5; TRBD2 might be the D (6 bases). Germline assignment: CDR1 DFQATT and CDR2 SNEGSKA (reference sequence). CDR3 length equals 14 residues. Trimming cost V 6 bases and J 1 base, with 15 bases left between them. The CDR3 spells CSAPPGTGQETQYF. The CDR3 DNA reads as TGCAGTGCCCCACCCGGGACTGGCCAAGAGACCCAGTACTTC.

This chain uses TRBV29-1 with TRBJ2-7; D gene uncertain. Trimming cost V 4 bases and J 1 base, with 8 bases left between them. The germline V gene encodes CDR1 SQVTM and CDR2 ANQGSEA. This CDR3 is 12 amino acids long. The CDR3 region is CSVVGISYEQYF. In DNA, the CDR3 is TGCAGCGTTGTGGGGATTTCCTACGAGCAGTACTTC.

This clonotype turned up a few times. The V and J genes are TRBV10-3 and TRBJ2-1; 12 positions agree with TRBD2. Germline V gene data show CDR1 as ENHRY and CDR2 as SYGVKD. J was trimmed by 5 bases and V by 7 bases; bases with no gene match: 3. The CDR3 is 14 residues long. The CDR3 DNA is TGTGCCATCACCAGACTAGCGGGGGACAATGAGCAGTTCTTC. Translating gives CAITRLAGDNEQFF.

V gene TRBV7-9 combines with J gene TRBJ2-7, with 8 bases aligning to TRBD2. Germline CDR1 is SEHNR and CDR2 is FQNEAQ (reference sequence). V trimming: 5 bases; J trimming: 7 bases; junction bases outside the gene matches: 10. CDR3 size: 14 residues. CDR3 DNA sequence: TGTGCCAGCAGCAAGCGGGGGAGGCTAAAGGAGCAGTACTTC. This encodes CASSKRGRLKEQYF. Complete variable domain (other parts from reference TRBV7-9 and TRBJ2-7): DTGVSQNPRHKITKRGQNVTFRCDPISEHNRLYWYRQTLGQGPEFLTYFQNEAQLEKSRLLSDRFSAERPKGSFSTLEIQRTEQGDSAMYLCASSKRGRLKEQYFGPGTRLTVT.